Listed below are T cell receptor beta chains from one sample, sequenced in a study of CD8 T cells in Susac syndrome. TCRdb called the immunoSEQ multiplex PCR reads again in MiXCR, with one record for every CDR3 protein. The table shows approximately 230,000 distinct CDR3 sequences, with around 95% occurring only once. The sample consisted of CD4+ T cells from PBMCs. The receptors originated from a human donor with multiple sclerosis. Both conserved end residues are part of each CDR3. A D gene is named only where the DNA matches it firmly. Size is stated for part of the rows, as once, few or many counts, or as a class when the clone is expanded.

J gene: TRBJ1-2
D gene: .
clone size: .
V gene: TRBV29-1
CDR3 DNA: TGCAGCGTTGAAGTCGTACAGGGAGGCAGCGGCTACACCTTC
CDR3 protein: CSVEVVQGGSGYTF

J gene: TRBJ1-6
D gene: TRBD1
clone size: .
V gene: TRBV5-4
CDR3 DNA: TGTGCCAGCAGCCGTGACAGGGGGCAATCACCCCTCCACTTT
CDR3 protein: CASSRDRGQSPLHF

J gene: TRBJ2-1
D gene: .
clone size: .
V gene: TRBV29-1
CDR3 DNA: TGCAGCGTTGAGCGGCAGTACAATGAGCAGTTCTTC
CDR3 protein: CSVERQYNEQFF

J gene: TRBJ2-4
D gene: .
clone size: .
V gene: TRBV27
CDR3 DNA: TGTGCCAGCAACGGCCCAACACTAATTCTAGCCAAAAACATTCAGTACTTC
CDR3 protein: CASNGPTLILAKNIQYF

J gene: TRBJ2-5
D gene: TRBD2
clone size: once
V gene: TRBV2
CDR3 DNA: TGTGCCAGCAGACTCAAAGCGGGAGGGCGGCAAGAGACCCAGTACTTC
CDR3 protein: CASRLKAGGRQETQYF

J gene: TRBJ2-5
D gene: .
clone size: .
V gene: TRBV3-1
CDR3 DNA: TGTGCCAGCAGCCAAGTAGGGGGTGCGTCCAGGGGAGGACCCCAGTACTTC
CDR3 protein: CASSQVGGASRGGPQYF

J gene: TRBJ2-1
D gene: .
clone size: .
V gene: TRBV30
CDR3 DNA: TGTGCCTGGAGTGTGGGGCGCCATTCGAACAATGAGCAGTTCTTC
CDR3 protein: CAWSVGRHSNNEQFF

J gene: TRBJ2-3
D gene: TRBD2
clone size: .
V gene: TRBV27
CDR3 DNA: TGTGCCAGCAGTTCGGTGGCTAGCGGGAGTGATACGCAGTATTTT
CDR3 protein: CASSSVASGSDTQYF

J gene: TRBJ1-2
D gene: .
clone size: .
V gene: TRBV23-1
CDR3 DNA: TGCGCCAGCAGTCAATCCGTCAAAGGAGGGTCTGGCTACACCTTC
CDR3 protein: CASSQSVKGGSGYTF

J gene: TRBJ1-2
D gene: TRBD1
clone size: .
V gene: TRBV5-1
CDR3 DNA: TGCGCCAGCAGTCCGACAGGGTCCGATGGCTACACCTTC
CDR3 protein: CASSPTGSDGYTF

J gene: TRBJ2-1
D gene: .
clone size: once
V gene: TRBV24-1
CDR3 DNA: TGTGCCACCAGCACAGACACCCGAGGTGGTGAGCAGTTCTTC
CDR3 protein: CATSTDTRGGEQFF

J gene: TRBJ2-5
D gene: .
clone size: .
V gene: TRBV9
CDR3 DNA: TGTGCCAGCAGCCCCCGCCAAGGGGAGACCCAGTACTTC
CDR3 protein: CASSPRQGETQYF

J gene: TRBJ2-3
D gene: TRBD2
clone size: .
V gene: TRBV7-2
CDR3 DNA: TGTGCCAGCAGTGCTATAGCGGGAGGATCGTGGGTCCCGCAGTATTTT
CDR3 protein: CASSAIAGGSWVPQYF

J gene: TRBJ2-3
D gene: .
clone size: .
V gene: TRBV23-1
CDR3 DNA: TGCGCCAGGAATAGGGGCCCAGATACGCAGTATTTT
CDR3 protein: CARNRGPDTQYF

J gene: TRBJ1-2
D gene: TRBD1
clone size: .
V gene: TRBV7-2
CDR3 DNA: TGTGCCAGCAGCTTAGGGCAAGACAGGGGCCATGGCTACACCTTC
CDR3 protein: CASSLGQDRGHGYTF

J gene: TRBJ1-3
D gene: .
clone size: .
V gene: TRBV28
CDR3 DNA: TGTGCCAGCACCATCAGTTGGCCCAGCTCTGGAAACACCATATATTTT
CDR3 protein: CASTISWPSSGNTIYF

J gene: TRBJ1-1
D gene: .
clone size: .
V gene: TRBV10-1
CDR3 DNA: TGCGCCAGCAGTGCGGAGGTAGACACTGAAGCTTTCTTT
CDR3 protein: CASSAEVDTEAFF

J gene: TRBJ2-2
D gene: TRBD1
clone size: .
V gene: TRBV12-3/TRBV12-4
CDR3 DNA: TGTGCCAGCAGCATCCAAACAGGGGTGGCCGGGGAGCTGTTTTTT
CDR3 protein: CASSIQTGVAGELFF

J gene: TRBJ1-2
D gene: .
clone size: .
V gene: TRBV19
CDR3 DNA: TGTGCCAGTAGCATCGGCGTCGGAGGGGCGGATGGCTACACCTTC
CDR3 protein: CASSIGVGGADGYTF

J gene: TRBJ1-1
D gene: .
clone size: once
V gene: TRBV23-1
CDR3 DNA: TGCGCCAGCAGTCAATCGACTCTACCCGGATTGAACACTGAAGCTTTCTTT
CDR3 protein: CASSQSTLPGLNTEAFF

J gene: TRBJ2-3
D gene: .
clone size: .
V gene: TRBV24-1
CDR3 DNA: TGTGCCACCAGTCCCCCGGGACTCAATACGCAGTATTTT
CDR3 protein: CATSPPGLNTQYF

J gene: TRBJ2-1
D gene: .
clone size: .
V gene: TRBV20-1
CDR3 DNA: TGCAGTGCCCCCCGTCGCAATGAGCAGTTCTTC
CDR3 protein: CSAPRRNEQFF